This T cell receptor (beta chain) is from a study of blood T cell repertoires in COVID-19 (dated by TCRdb to 2019 to 2021). In the study overall: Samples from collaborators originated in the United States, Italy and Spain and spanned both the acute and convalescent phases of COVID-19. The prospective study material was composed of cDNA or gDNA derived from T cells, B-cell-depleted T cells, or PBMCs. The dataset comprised deeply sampled blood TCRbeta repertoires from subjects exposed to, actively infected with, or recovered from COVID-19. The repertoires were released in a freely available public database meant as a resource for research on the immune response to SARS-CoV-2. Samples were obtained from the ongoing ImmuneRACE study (first 160 participants) and from 1,254 subjects provided by 6 global collaborators. The sample metadata nearly always contained a de-identified subject ID, COVID-19 status, age in years and sex. Where HLA class I and class II types were available, the types were taken from metadata supplied by the sample provider, not from assay-based typing.

In Seattle, one collaborating source enrolled patients while the infection was active and tracked those patients longitudinally over the course of disease. Each collaborating institution followed its own protocols to collect whole blood in K2EDTA tubes. For TCRbeta analysis, collaborators shipped samples in one of three forms: frozen whole blood, isolated PBMCs, or DNA extracted from either of those sample types. CDR1 and CDR2, per the germline V gene, are MNHEY and SVGAGI. The germline ends are 11 bases apart after V is trimmed by 5 bases and J by 4 bases. Including the terminal cysteine and phenylalanine, the CDR3 comprises 13 residues. The entry retains the CDR3 DNA only, 39 bases that are in frame from base 1. Here is what the overall study found, with its caveats: The amount of clinical and demographic metadata varied by source and participant and was provided uncurated.

Comments on this clone: Its antigen remains unidentified. No much larger clonotype is one base removed from it; base qualities were not supplied.

The immunoSEQ Assay, a bias-controlled multiplex PCR, was used to amplify TCRbeta CDR3 regions from genomic DNA. The published analysis was carried out like this. The number of nucleated cells in each sample was estimated by amplification of reference gene primers within the assay. To quantify the absolute abundance of each unique TCRbeta CDR3 rearrangement, sequence reads were collapsed and filtered. Productive Simpson clonality was computed per sample as the square root of Simpson's diversity index over productive rearrangements. The table comes from immuneACCESS by way of TCRdb, which keeps in-frame sequences with V and J called. Part of the clones is missing from these tables; in studies checked, under half for an unresolved V gene and the rest for unknown reasons. The V and J calls and clone size come from that table; D and trimming were worked out from the DNA. This sample has some 270,000 clones in its table, and about 85% of those were observed once. 0.87% of the sample is in the top ten clones.

The TCR comes from a human donor with COVID-19, enrolled during active disease. The donor label of this sample is uncertain. The sequence links TRBV6-5 to TRBJ1-2; the D gene identity is not certain. The sequenced sample was peripheral blood. The DNA is TGTGCCAGCAGTATGAGGAGAAGCTATGGCTACACCTTC. The encoded protein is CASSMRRSYGYTF.